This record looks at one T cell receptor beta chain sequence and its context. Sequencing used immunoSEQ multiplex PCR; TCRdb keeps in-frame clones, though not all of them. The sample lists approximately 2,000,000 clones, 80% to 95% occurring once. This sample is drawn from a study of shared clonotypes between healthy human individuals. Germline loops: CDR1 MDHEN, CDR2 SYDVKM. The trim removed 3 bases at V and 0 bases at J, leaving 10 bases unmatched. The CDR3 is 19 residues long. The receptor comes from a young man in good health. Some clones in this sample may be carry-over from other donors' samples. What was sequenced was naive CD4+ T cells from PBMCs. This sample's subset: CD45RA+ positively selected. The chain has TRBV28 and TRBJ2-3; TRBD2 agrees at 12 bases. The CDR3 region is CASSFTSGRRALSTDTQYF. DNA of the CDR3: TGTGCCAGCAGTTTTACTAGCGGGAGGCGAGCCCTTAGCACAGATACGCAGTATTTT.